This TCR beta chain was sequenced in a study of CD8 T cells in Susac syndrome (dated 2019 in TCRdb). Looking at the study overall: Whether CD8+ T cell activation and differentiation in Susac syndrome was antigen driven was tested using repertoire sequencing.

Turning to this clonotype: Its antigen remains undetermined. One base away there is no much larger clone; base qualities are not given.

General study outcomes and caveats: The study acknowledged that relatively few individuals were included in the TCR sequencing and HLA analysis.

From the cysteine through the phenylalanine, the CDR3 covers 15 amino acids. This entry keeps only the CDR3 DNA: 45 bases, framed from base 1. Per the germline V gene (reference sequence), SEHNR is the CDR1 and FQNEAQ is the CDR2. V is pruned by 5 bases and J by 1 base, leaving 7 bases of the junction without a gene match. Peripheral blood CD8+ and CD4+ T cells from healthy donors, Susac syndrome patients and multiple sclerosis patients were profiled by high-throughput TCR beta sequencing. Healthy donors were age- and sex-matched controls. Bulk CD8+ and CD4+ T cells were purified by magnetic negative isolation, whereas CD8+ TEMRA cells were enriched by FACS. Blood was collected in EDTA tubes and processed within 24 hours, with PBMCs isolated through density gradient centrifugation. PBMCs intended for TCR sequencing were cryopreserved in liquid nitrogen and were subsequently thawed in a 37 degrees C water bath. A purity of at least 90% was achieved for sorted or isolated CD4+, CD8+ and CD8+ TEMRA cells.

RNA was extracted with the RNeasy kit and roughly 0.45 to 1 ug was reverse transcribed using random hexamers. TCR beta CDR3 regions were amplified with the immunoSEQ multiplex PCR assay covering 54 Vbeta and 13 Jbeta segments. PCR amplification bias was corrected by using a synthetic template baseline for primer optimization and computational correction. In the source study's methods: Reads were annotated to V, D and J genes per IMGT and analyzed with immunoSEQ Analyzer, keeping only productive sequences. To calculate clonality, Shannon entropy was normalized by log2 of the number of productive unique sequences and then subtracted from one. Public and private clones were assessed among the 100 most prevalent clones of each patient and control. Clones were defined as Susac-specific if absent from the healthy and MS cohorts, from 1052 published viral clones and from other ImmuneACCESS disease sequences. The public reads were reanalyzed by TCRdb: fastp trimming at Q25, MiXCR alignment, in-frame beta chains only. Merged by CDR3 protein, the rows form single entries marked with the most common genes and DNA. The V and J calls and clone size come from TCRdb's table, not from the authors' own analysis. The sample table contains about 140,000 distinct CDR3 sequences; only one count was recorded for approximately 93% of them. Under 0.095% of the sample is taken by the ten largest.

This receptor was identified in a human donor in good health. Specimen: CD4+ T cells from PBMCs. The chain uses TRBV7-9 and TRBJ1-2; TRBD1 lines up with 7 middle nucleotides. The CDR3: CASSTLTGSNYGYTF. Read as DNA, the sequence is TGTGCCAGCAGCACCCTGACAGGGAGTAACTATGGCTACACCTTC.